Sequencing of this T cell receptor (beta chain) was carried out in a study of shared clonotypes between healthy human individuals. Looked up from germline, CDR1 is SNHLY and CDR2 is FYNNEI. There are 14 residues in the CDR3. The trim removed 2 bases at V and 3 bases at J, leaving 4 bases unmatched. Assay used: immunoSEQ multiplex PCR; TCRdb lists only in-frame clones, some missing. Here the sample spans around 560,000 clones, 85% to 95% being singletons. Naive-designated CD8 cells lacked CD45RO, were positively enriched for CCR7, and omitted terminally differentiated effector memory CD45RA+ cells. The chain links TRBV2 to TRBJ2-7, with TRBD2 matching 7 bases. The sequence came from a woman aged 25 to 39 in good health. The sample was naive CD8+ T cells sorted from blood. The CDR3, as DNA: TGTGCCAGCAGTGAAATTCCTAGCGGCTACGAGCAGTACTTC. The encoded protein is CASSEIPSGYEQYF.